This T cell receptor beta chain was obtained from a study of Graves' ophthalmopathy and Graves' hyperthyroidism. Ophthalmopathy in the donors was of moderate-to-severe activity, with CAS ≥3, NOSPECS ≥4 and duration under 3 months. Researchers turned away patients with other autoimmune diseases, uncontrolled infections, pregnancy or lactation. Clinical symptoms, serum thyroxine, TRAb, thyroid ultrasound and orbital computed tomography were relied on for diagnosis. This clonotype showed up many times. Its antigen is still unknown. Germline V gives CDR1 MGHDK, CDR2 SYGVNS. The CDR3 length is 18 residues. The germline V and J ends were trimmed by 2 bases and 1 base, with 17 bases remaining between them. Findings and caveats of the study: Cross-validated, the 13-signature model showed 87.88%/81.08% sensitivity/specificity, and 80%/75% in the test set.

Investigators amplified TCR beta CDR3 regions from RNA transcripts. The workflow started with a first-round RT-PCR run with HTBI primers and then moved on to a second-round multiplex PCR. One entry per CDR3 protein, called by TCRdb with MiXCR from the multiplex PCR reads. The sample holds roughly 500,000 distinct CDR3 sequences, roughly 14% seen once. The sample consisted of blood. The chain employs TRBV25-1 and TRBJ2-2; TRBD1 is a possible D gene (5 bases). The clonotype was recovered from a woman in her twenties or thirties with Graves' ophthalmopathy. The CDR3 DNA sequence: TGTGCCAGCAGTGAACTAGGGGCGGAACATAGGAACACCGGGGAGCTGTTTTTT. This gives the protein CASSELGAEHRNTGELFF.